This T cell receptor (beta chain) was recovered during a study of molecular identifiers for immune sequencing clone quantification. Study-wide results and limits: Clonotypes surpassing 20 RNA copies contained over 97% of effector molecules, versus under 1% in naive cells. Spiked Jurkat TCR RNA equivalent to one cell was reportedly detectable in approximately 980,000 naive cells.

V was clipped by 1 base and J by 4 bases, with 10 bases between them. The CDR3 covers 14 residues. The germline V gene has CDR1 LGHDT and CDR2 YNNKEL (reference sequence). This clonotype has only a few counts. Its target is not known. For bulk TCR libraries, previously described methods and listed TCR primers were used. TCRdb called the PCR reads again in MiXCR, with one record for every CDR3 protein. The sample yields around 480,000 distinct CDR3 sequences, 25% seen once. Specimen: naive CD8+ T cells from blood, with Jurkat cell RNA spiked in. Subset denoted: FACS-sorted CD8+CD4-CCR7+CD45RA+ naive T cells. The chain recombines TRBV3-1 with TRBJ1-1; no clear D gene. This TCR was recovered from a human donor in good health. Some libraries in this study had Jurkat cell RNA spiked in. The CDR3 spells CASSQAGSGTEAFF. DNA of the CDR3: TGTGCCAGCAGCCAAGCGGGTAGCGGCACTGAAGCTTTCTTT.